This T cell receptor (beta chain) was captured by sequencing in a study of metastatic and nonmetastatic thyroid tumors. In the study overall: The comparison covered peripheral blood and tumor or nodule tissue in malignant and benign thyroid patients.

CDR3 length: 16 amino acids. V was trimmed by 4 bases and J by 0 bases, leaving 15 bases between them. The germline V gene encodes CDR1 SGHDN and CDR2 FVKESK. Original methodology: It was from CDR3 differences across clinicopathological groups that a distant-metastasis classifier for papillary thyroid cancer was built. TCRdb re-analyzed the PCR reads through MiXCR. It is TCRdb's table, rather than the study itself, that gives the V and J calls and clone size. The data contain 21,000 or so clones, roughly 30% of them seen just once; the ten biggest clones take up 14%. Until they underwent thyroid surgery, no patient had received any treatment.

This clonotype originated in a male donor with papillary thyroid cancer or a benign thyroid nodule (not recorded which). Some clones in this sample may be carry-over from other donors' samples. This chain joins TRBV14 and TRBJ1-1; D call uncertain. The specimen sequenced was tumor tissue. The CDR3 region is CASSLPGRMVNTEAFF. The CDR3 nucleotides are TGTGCCAGCAGCCTCCCGGGAAGAATGGTGAACACTGAAGCTTTCTTT. Looking up the rest from reference TRBV14 and TRBJ1-1 gives the full variable domain: EAGVTQFPSHSVIEKGQTVTLRCDPISGHDNLYWYRRVMGKEIKFLLHFVKESKQDESGMPNNRFLAERTGGTYSTLKVQPAELEDSGVYFCASSLPGRMVNTEAFFGQGTRLTVV.